This T cell receptor (beta chain) came from a study of blood T cell repertoires in COVID-19. Turning to the study itself: Samples representing acute and convalescent COVID-19 were sourced from the United States, Italy and Spain. T cells, B-cell-depleted T cells, or PBMCs supplied cDNA or gDNA.

This CDR3 contains 15 residues. The V gene lost 1 base and the J gene lost 3 bases, with 14 bases spanning the gap. The germline V gene encodes CDR1 SGDLS and CDR2 YYNGEE. The data were produced by immunoSEQ multiplex PCR, yet TCRdb's version contains in-frame clones alone and is incomplete. The profile covers under 200,000 clones, with 75% to 85% appearing a single time and over 1.5% taken by the ten largest. The specimen sequenced was peripheral blood. The chain uses TRBV9 and TRBJ2-7, with D unclear. The TCR was taken from a human donor in a cohort sampled during active COVID-19. CDR3 DNA sequence: TGTGCCAGCAGCGTAAGCGAACTACGATACTACGAGCAGTACTTC. This sequence encodes CASSVSELRYYEQYF.